A selection of T cell receptor beta chains follows, all from one sample in a study of shared clonotypes between healthy human individuals. Generated by immunoSEQ multiplex PCR, the TCRdb table keeps only in-frame clones and is missing some. This table has 2 million to 2.5 million clones, roughly 92% appearing once. Specimen: naive CD4+ T cells from PBMCs. These receptors were obtained from a man younger than 30 in good health. Some clones in this sample may be carry-over from other donors' samples. CDR3s include the opening cysteine and the closing phenylalanine or tryptophan. The D gene is left open where the match is weak. Clone size is stated in some rows and not others, as once, few, many or a class when expanded.

CDR3 | DNA | D | size | J | V
CASSPRTVSGDTQYF | TGTGCCAGCTCACCACGGACAGTTTCTGGGGATACGCAGTATTTT | NA | NA | TRBJ2-3 | TRBV18
CASSLLVLAGGLGETQYF | TGTGCCAGCAGCTTATTAGTCCTAGCGGGAGGGTTGGGGGAGACCCAGTACTTC | TRBD2 | NA | TRBJ2-5 | TRBV11-2
CASSPDGSSYNEQFF | TGTGCCAGCAGCCCAGACGGGAGCTCCTACAATGAGCAGTTCTTC | NA | NA | TRBJ2-1 | TRBV4-2
CASSLGSPITDTQYF | TGTGCCAGCAGCTTAGGGTCCCCGATCACAGATACGCAGTATTTT | NA | NA | TRBJ2-3 | TRBV7-8
CASSRNGPTDTQYF | TGTGCCAGCAGTCGAAACGGACCCACAGATACGCAGTATTTT | NA | NA | TRBJ2-3 | TRBV7-3
CASSLYQGGEQFF | TGTGCCAGCAGTCTCTACCAGGGTGGTGAGCAGTTCTTC | NA | NA | TRBJ2-1 | TRBV27
CASSPGLAKNIQYF | TGTGCCAGCTCACCAGGGCTAGCCAAAAACATTCAGTACTTC | NA | once | TRBJ2-4 | TRBV18
CASSRTGALYGYTF | TGTGCCAGCAGCCGGACAGGGGCTCTCTATGGCTACACCTTC | TRBD1 | NA | TRBJ1-2 | TRBV5-6
CASSLSPGGLNTEAFF | TGCGCCAGCAGCTTGAGTCCAGGGGGCTTGAACACTGAAGCTTTCTTT | TRBD1 | NA | TRBJ1-1 | TRBV5-1
CAWSVLGTGSYGYTF | TGTGCCTGGAGTGTACTCGGGACAGGGAGTTATGGCTACACCTTC | TRBD1 | NA | TRBJ1-2 | TRBV30
CASSPLKTYEQYF | TGTGCCAGCAGCCCCCTAAAGACCTACGAGCAGTACTTC | NA | NA | TRBJ2-7 | TRBV11-2
CASGSPSSVTEAFF | TGTGCCAGCGGCTCCCCAAGCTCGGTAACTGAAGCTTTCTTT | NA | once | TRBJ1-1 | TRBV6-6
CASRPVQGEDEQYF | TGTGCCAGCAGACCCGTCCAGGGGGAAGACGAGCAGTACTTC | TRBD1 | once | TRBJ2-7 | TRBV6-1
CASSQGGDPAPFITQYF | TGTGCCAGCAGTCAGGGTGGGGACCCGGCCCCCTTCATCACGCAGTATTTT | NA | NA | TRBJ2-3 | TRBV28
CASSLGWGYNEQFF | TGCGCCAGCAGCTTGGGATGGGGTTACAATGAGCAGTTCTTC | NA | NA | TRBJ2-1 | TRBV5-1
CASTTGGGHQETQYF | TGTGCCAGCACCACGGGGGGGGGCCACCAAGAGACCCAGTACTTC | TRBD2 | NA | TRBJ2-5 | TRBV5-4
CASSRGGAGNTIYF | TGTGCCAGCAGTAGAGGGGGGGCTGGAAACACCATATATTTT | NA | NA | TRBJ1-3 | TRBV6-1
CASSLDRGSAGGNTIYF | TGTGCCAGCAGCTTAGATCGTGGGTCTGCGGGTGGAAACACCATATATTTT | NA | NA | TRBJ1-3 | TRBV11-2
CSVVRQETQYF | TGCAGCGTTGTTAGACAAGAGACCCAGTACTTC | NA | NA | TRBJ2-5 | TRBV29-1
CASSDGRDSSTDTQYF | TGTGCCAGCAGCGATGGGAGAGACTCGAGCACAGATACGCAGTATTTT | NA | NA | TRBJ2-3 | TRBV5-4
CASSFTRNTGELFF | TGTGCCAGCAGCTTTACAAGGAACACCGGGGAGCTGTTTTTT | NA | NA | TRBJ2-2 | TRBV11-2
CASSDLAGAGEQYF | TGCGCCAGCAGCGACCTAGCGGGAGCTGGCGAGCAGTACTTC | TRBD2 | NA | TRBJ2-7 | TRBV5-1
CASRVGGTPPYEQYF | TGTGCCAGCAGGGTTGGGGGAACACCCCCGTACGAGCAGTACTTC | NA | NA | TRBJ2-7 | TRBV6-5
CAWGDNRNEQFF | TGTGCCTGGGGCGATAATCGTAATGAGCAGTTCTTC | NA | once | TRBJ2-1 | TRBV30
CASRLTGAGELFF | TGTGCCAGCAGACTTACAGGCGCCGGGGAGCTGTTTTTT | NA | NA | TRBJ2-2 | TRBV7-2
CASSPGTYYGYTF | TGTGCCAGCAGTCCAGGGACCTACTATGGCTACACCTTC | NA | NA | TRBJ1-2 | TRBV27
CASSSSSVLPSNEQFF | TGCGCCAGCAGCTCCTCTAGCGTCCTGCCCTCCAATGAGCAGTTCTTC | NA | NA | TRBJ2-1 | TRBV5-1
CASSQDGTTTNEKLFF | TGTGCCAGCAGCCAAGATGGGACCACAACTAATGAAAAACTGTTTTTT | NA | NA | TRBJ1-4 | TRBV4-2
CASSMDGPNYGYTF | TGTGCCAGTAGTATGGACGGCCCTAACTATGGCTACACCTTC | NA | NA | TRBJ1-2 | TRBV19
CASSLSTSYGYTF | TGTGCCAGCAGTTTATCAACCAGTTACGGCTACACCTTC | NA | NA | TRBJ1-2 | TRBV28
CASRPQGGTDTQYF | TGTGCCAGCAGGCCACAGGGGGGCACAGATACGCAGTATTTT | TRBD1 | NA | TRBJ2-3 | TRBV6-5
CATLGHHIYGYTF | TGTGCCACCTTGGGACACCACATCTATGGCTACACCTTC | NA | once | TRBJ1-2 | TRBV6-5
CASSYSPTKETQYF | TGTGCCAGCAGTTACTCGCCGACAAAAGAGACCCAGTACTTC | NA | NA | TRBJ2-5 | TRBV6-5
CASSPKVGGAGGNTIYF | TGCGCCAGCAGCCCGAAAGTCGGGGGCGCTGGTGGAAACACCATATATTTT | NA | NA | TRBJ1-3 | TRBV5-1
CSAGGFDQPQHF | TGCAGCGCCGGGGGGTTTGATCAGCCCCAGCATTTT | NA | NA | TRBJ1-5 | TRBV29-1
CASSFRRIANTGELFF | TGTGCCAGCAGCTTTAGGAGGATCGCGAACACCGGGGAGCTGTTTTTT | NA | once | TRBJ2-2 | TRBV7-3
CASSPTGTPGGNQPQHF | TGTGCCAGCAGTCCCACAGGGACCCCGGGGGGCAATCAGCCCCAGCATTTT | NA | NA | TRBJ1-5 | TRBV2
CSVGGEGEKLFF | TGCAGCGTCGGAGGCGAAGGAGAAAAACTGTTTTTT | NA | NA | TRBJ1-4 | TRBV29-1
CASSSGSIYNEQFF | TGTGCCAGCAGTAGCGGGAGCATCTACAATGAGCAGTTCTTC | TRBD2 | NA | TRBJ2-1 | TRBV28
CASSQWSVTSTDTQYF | TGTGCCAGCAGTCAATGGAGTGTAACTAGCACAGATACGCAGTATTTT | NA | NA | TRBJ2-3 | TRBV7-2